What follows is one TCR beta chain and its context. As yet, its antigen is unknown. The germline V gene has CDR1 MNHEY and CDR2 SVGAGI. Trimming shortened V by 8 bases and J by 3 bases, and 14 bases separated the two germline ends. The CDR3 is made up of 13 amino acids. Reverse transcription of all isolated RNA meant that expressed TCRB transcripts were sequenced. Clones were read by immunoSEQ multiplex PCR, and TCRdb kept only the in-frame ones, dropping some. The sample has 300,000 to 400,000 clones, over 8.5% seen once. This specimen belongs to a study of beta chain features in type 1 diabetes. Whole-study results and caveats: Shorter TCRB CDR3s, moderately but significantly so, were found in Type 1 diabetes patients in all four CD4+ subsets. Sequencing used cDNA, and cells with high TCR expression could therefore be over-represented. Reduced insertions and increased deletions marked VDJ junctions in type 1 diabetes patients.

Via the markers CD45RO/CCR7/CD25/CD127/CD95/CD27, stem cell-like memory, regulatory, central memory and naive CD4+ cells were sorted. Post-sort purity exceeded 95% for all sorted populations. The rearrangement joins TRBV6-5 to TRBJ2-7; D is unclear. Sequenced material: central memory CD4+ T cells from blood. The clonotype comes from a man aged 30-40 years with type 1 diabetes. The CDR3 is CASSPTSYYEQYF. CDR3 DNA: TGTGCCAGCTCCCCCACCTCTTACTACGAGCAGTACTTC.